Sequencing of this T cell receptor (beta chain) was carried out in a study of T cell responses to AZD1222 COVID-19 vaccine. Study-wide results and limits: Dominant CD4 TCR responses targeted spike regions 160-218 and 743-854.

Clones were read by immunoSEQ multiplex PCR, and TCRdb kept only the in-frame ones, dropping some. This table holds some 80,000 clones, over 75% found once. Germline CDR1 SGHVS, CDR2 FQNEAQ. V was pared by 6 bases and J by 3 bases, with 9 bases between. The CDR3 is 14 amino acids. As to this clone: Its target is unknown.

The rearrangement links TRBV7-8 to TRBJ1-6; D is unclear. The input for sequencing was peripheral blood, taken 28 days after the second AZD1222 dose. This TCR came from an adult who received the AZD1222 COVID-19 vaccine. The chain's CDR3 is CASRVNHYNSPLHF. Here the CDR3 DNA reads TGTGCCAGCAGGGTCAACCACTATAATTCACCCCTCCACTTT.